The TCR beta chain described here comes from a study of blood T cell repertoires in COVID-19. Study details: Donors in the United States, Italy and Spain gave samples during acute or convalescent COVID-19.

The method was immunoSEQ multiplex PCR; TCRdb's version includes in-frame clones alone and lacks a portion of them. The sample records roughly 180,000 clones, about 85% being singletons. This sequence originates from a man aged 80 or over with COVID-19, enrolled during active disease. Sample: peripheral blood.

The CDR3: CASSVGTSLQFF. CDR3 nucleotide sequence: TGTGCCAGCAGTGTCGGGACATCTTTGCAGTTCTTC. This rearrangement joins TRBV2 to TRBJ2-1; D is possibly TRBD1 (6 bases). CDR3 length: 12 residues. Between the trimmed V and J ends, which lost 4 bases and 12 bases, there was a span of 13 bases. The germline V gene encodes CDR1 SNHLY and CDR2 FYNNEI.